The text below deals with one T cell receptor (beta chain). With 60 Vbeta and 13 Jbeta primers, the PCR was carried out. Measured with immunoSEQ multiplex PCR; TCRdb has only the in-frame clones, and not every one. This sample carries about 150,000 clones, 75% to 90% of them seen once, and the ten largest clones take under 3%. The sample is drawn from a study of cytomegalovirus exposure and HLA in healthy donors. The sequence came from a woman between 25 and 40 years old in good health and CMV-seronegative. The sample was PBMCs.

The CDR3 reads CASWSALYGYTF. The CDR3 DNA reads TGTGCCAGCTGGTCCGCCCTATATGGCTACACCTTC. The chain is built from TRBV28 and TRBJ1-2; D unresolved. Trimming took 8 bases from V and 5 from J, leaving 12 bases between them. Germline lookup yields CDR1 MDHEN and CDR2 SYDVKM. The CDR3 is 12 amino acids.